The entry that follows covers one T cell receptor (beta chain) sequence. The data originate from a study of blood T cell repertoires in COVID-19. This CDR3 is 15 amino acids long. Germline assignment: CDR1 MDHEN and CDR2 SYDVKM. Trimming pared 5 bases from V and 3 bases from J, leaving 15 bases between. The method was immunoSEQ multiplex PCR; TCRdb's version includes in-frame clones alone and lacks a portion of them. The table has fewer than 250,000 clones, about 88% seen once. The TCR comes from an older woman with acute or convalescent COVID-19. J is TRBJ2-3 and V is TRBV28, with D perhaps matching TRBD2 (7 bases). Sequences were obtained from peripheral blood. CDR3 DNA: TGTGCCAGCAGTACCCTGGGGGGGCAGACAGATACGCAGTATTTT. Translating it yields CASSTLGGQTDTQYF.